These 10 T cell receptor beta chains were sequenced from one sample in a study of cytomegalovirus exposure and HLA in healthy donors. A multiplex PCR was run with 60 Vbeta primers and 13 Jbeta primers. TCRdb's copy holds only in-frame clones and misses some; the assay was immunoSEQ multiplex PCR. This sample has 110,000 to 150,000 clones; roughly 82% occur once, and the top ten carry about 6.5%. Source material: PBMCs. The receptors were gathered from a man aged 30-40 years in good health and CMV-seronegative.

The chain uses TRBV5-4 and TRBJ2-6; perhaps TRBD2 as D (7 bases). CDR3 length equals 19 residues. The germline V and J ends were trimmed by 0 bases and 0 bases, with 16 bases remaining between them. CDR1 and CDR2 (germline): SGHNT, YYREEE (reference sequence). The CDR3 sequence is CASSLGGGHFFSGANVLTF. The CDR3 DNA sequence: TGTGCCAGCAGCTTGGGGGGGGGACACTTTTTCTCTGGGGCCAACGTCCTGACTTTC.

This clone occurred once. J is TRBJ1-5 and V is TRBV10-3; 12 positions agree with TRBD1. CDR3 length: 15 residues. Germline CDR1 reads ENHRY; CDR2 reads SYGVKD. V trimming: 4 bases; J trimming: 2 bases; junction bases outside the gene matches: 0. The CDR3 nucleotides read TGTGCCATCAGTGGGGACAGGGGGCGCAATCAGCCCCAGCATTTT. The encoded protein is CAISGDRGRNQPQHF.

This clone was seen only once. The genes are TRBV2 and TRBJ2-1, with 14 bases fitting TRBD2. The CDR3 runs to 14 residues. After removal of 7 bases from V and 7 bases from J, the junction contained 3 bases not matched to a gene. In germline, CDR1 is SNHLY, CDR2 FYNNEI. This chain's CDR3 is CASIGTSGRNEQFF. CDR3 DNA: TGTGCCAGCATTGGGACTAGCGGGAGAAATGAGCAGTTCTTC.

The chain employs TRBV6-6 and TRBJ2-2, with 7 bases aligning to TRBD2. The junction had 8 bases not matched to a gene; V was cut back by 6 bases and J by 4 bases. Per the germline V gene, CDR1 is MNHNY and CDR2 is SVGAGI (reference sequence). The CDR3 contains 15 residues. The chain's CDR3 is CASRPATGGTGELFF. The CDR3 DNA follows: TGTGCCAGCAGACCGGCAACGGGGGGCACCGGGGAGCTGTTTTTT.

This clone was counted a few times. The chain couples TRBV19 to TRBJ2-7; 9 bases match TRBD1. The CDR3 is 15 residues long. From germline, CDR1 is LNHDA and CDR2 SQIVND (reference sequence). V shed 8 bases, J shed 2 bases, and the junction held 10 bases outside the gene matches. The DNA for the CDR3 is TGTGCCAGTGCTTCCGGGACAGGGACCGCCTACGAGCAGTACTTC. Protein: CASASGTGTAYEQYF. The full variable domain, with the rest looked up from reference TRBV19 and TRBJ2-7, is DGGITQSPKYLFRKEGQNVTLSCEQNLNHDAMYWYRQDPGQGLRLIYYSQIVNDFQKGDIAEGYSVSREKKESFPLTVTSAQKNPTAFYLCASASGTGTAYEQYFGPGTRLTVT.

The chain is built from TRBV14 and TRBJ2-7, with D perhaps matching TRBD1 (5 bases). The germline V and J ends were trimmed by 4 bases and 2 bases, with 15 bases remaining between them. The length of the CDR3 is 15 residues. Germline assignment: CDR1 SGHDN and CDR2 FVKESK. Here the CDR3 DNA reads TGTGCCAGCAGCCCTCTGATGCAGGACACCTACGAGCAGTACTTC. Its protein is CASSPLMQDTYEQYF. Together with reference TRBV14 and TRBJ2-7, the CDR3 gives the full variable domain: EAGVTQFPSHSVIEKGQTVTLRCDPISGHDNLYWYRRVMGKEIKFLLHFVKESKQDESGMPNNRFLAERTGGTYSTLKVQPAELEDSGVYFCASSPLMQDTYEQYFGPGTRLTVT.

The rearrangement links TRBV6-4 to TRBJ1-1; D is possibly TRBD1 (6 bases). Germline loops: CDR1 MRHNA, CDR2 SNTAGT. V gave up 3 bases and J gave up 4 bases, with 9 bases separating them. The CDR3 runs 13 residues. The CDR3 is CASSEGAGTEAFF. The CDR3 DNA reads as TGTGCCAGCAGTGAGGGGGCAGGCACTGAAGCTTTCTTT.

Details on this clone: The junction shows a germline mismatch at one end, possibly a read error. The V call is TRBV11-2, the J call TRBJ2-7; 12 nucleotides line up with TRBD2. CDR3 size: 13 residues. From germline, CDR1 is SGHAT and CDR2 FQNNGV. The CDR3 nucleotides are TGTGCCAGCAGCTTAGAGTCTAGCGGGGGGGCTCGCTTC. Translated, it gives CASSLESSGGARF.

This chain uses TRBV7-2 with TRBJ2-5; tentative D call: TRBD2 (6 bases). This CDR3 contains 15 residues. V was cut by 5 bases and J by 2 bases, with 15 bases left in between. CDR1 SGHTA and CDR2 FQGNSA come from the germline V gene. Here the CDR3 reads CASSPYIAEQETQYF. CDR3 nucleotides: TGTGCCAGCAGCCCATACATAGCGGAACAAGAGACCCAGTACTTC.

The count of this clone is one. J is TRBJ2-1 and V is TRBV10-1, with 8 bases aligning to TRBD1. J gave up 5 bases and V 3 bases, and 6 bases lay outside the gene matches. Germline V lookup: CDR1 WNHNN, CDR2 SYGVQD (reference sequence). This CDR3 contains 15 residues. Here the CDR3 DNA reads TGCGCCAGCAGTGATACCCAGGGGGCCCACAATGAGCAGTTCTTC. Residues: CASSDTQGAHNEQFF.